This entry is about one T cell receptor (beta chain). The data were obtained in a study of cytomegalovirus exposure and HLA in healthy donors. Primers: 60 Vbeta forward and 13 Jbeta reverse. Data came from immunoSEQ multiplex PCR; TCRdb stores just in-frame clones and leaves some out. The sample gives 100,000 to 150,000 clones, around 84% of which show up once; 2.5% to 3% is in the top ten. V was clipped by 7 bases and J by 2 bases, with 2 bases between them. Germline CDR1 and CDR2: MNHNY and SVGAGI (reference sequence). This CDR3 comprises 11 residues. The chain joins TRBV6-6 to TRBJ2-2; D remains ambiguous. The TCR sequence derives from a woman aged 18-30 years in good health and CMV-seropositive. The sequencing sample was made of PBMCs. CDR3 in amino acids: CASTNTGELFF. The DNA for the CDR3 is TGTGCCAGCACTAACACCGGGGAGCTGTTTTTT.